This TCR beta chain was retrieved from a study of blood T cell repertoires in COVID-19. Study-level background: Material from acute and convalescent COVID-19 was sourced from the United States, Italy and Spain.

Self-reported history from a screening survey and questionnaire set each donor's cohort. Repertoires were generated with immunoSEQ multiplex PCR, while TCRdb's copy carries only in-frame clones and drops some. The sample consists of more than 450,000 clones, roughly 87% of them appearing once. This CDR3 region has 15 residues. Trimming took 4 bases from V and 3 from J, leaving 16 bases between them. Germline CDR1 and CDR2: SGHNT and YYREEE (reference sequence). What was sequenced was PBMCs or T cells enriched from blood (not recorded which). This TCR came from a young woman who had recovered from COVID-19. The V and J genes are TRBV5-4 and TRBJ2-5, with D perhaps TRBD2 (5 bases). The CDR3 reads CASSRRYGSEETQYF. CDR3 sequence (DNA): TGTGCCAGCAGCCGGAGGTACGGGTCCGAAGAGACCCAGTACTTC.